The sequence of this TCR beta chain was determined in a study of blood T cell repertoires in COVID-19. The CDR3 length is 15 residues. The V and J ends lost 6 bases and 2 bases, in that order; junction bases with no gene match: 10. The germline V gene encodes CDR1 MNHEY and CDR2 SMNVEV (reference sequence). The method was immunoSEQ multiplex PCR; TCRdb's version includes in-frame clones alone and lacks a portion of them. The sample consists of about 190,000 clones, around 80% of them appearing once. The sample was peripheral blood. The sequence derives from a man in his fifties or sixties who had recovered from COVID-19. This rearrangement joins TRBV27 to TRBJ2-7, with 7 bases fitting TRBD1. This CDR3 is CASRKPRGTTYEQYF. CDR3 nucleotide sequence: TGTGCCAGCAGAAAACCCAGGGGGACAACCTACGAGCAGTACTTC.